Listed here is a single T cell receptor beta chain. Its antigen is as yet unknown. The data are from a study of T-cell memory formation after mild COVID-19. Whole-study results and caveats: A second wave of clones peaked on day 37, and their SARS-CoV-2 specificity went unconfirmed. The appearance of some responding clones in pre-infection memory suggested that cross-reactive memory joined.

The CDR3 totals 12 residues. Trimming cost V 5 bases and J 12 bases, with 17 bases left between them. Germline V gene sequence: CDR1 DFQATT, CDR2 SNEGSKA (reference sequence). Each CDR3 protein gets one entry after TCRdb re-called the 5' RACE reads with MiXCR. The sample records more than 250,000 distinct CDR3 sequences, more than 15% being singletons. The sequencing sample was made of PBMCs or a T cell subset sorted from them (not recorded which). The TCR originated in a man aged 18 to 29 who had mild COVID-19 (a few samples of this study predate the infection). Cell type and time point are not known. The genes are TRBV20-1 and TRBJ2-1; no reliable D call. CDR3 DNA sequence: TGCAGTGCTCCCTCCGGGCCCTACAGGCAGTTCTTC. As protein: CSAPSGPYRQFF.